Below, 3 T cell receptor beta chains from the same sample are listed, as sequenced in a study of blood T cell repertoires in COVID-19. TCRdb's table, derived via immunoSEQ multiplex PCR, lists solely in-frame clones and lacks some. The profile shows around 300,000 clones, around 90% of them singletons. Sequenced input: peripheral blood. The receptors were gathered from a middle-aged man with acute or convalescent COVID-19.

The CDR3 sequence: CASSQLAGDGYTF. The CDR3 bases are TGTGCCAGCAGCCAATTGGCAGGCGATGGCTACACCTTC. The chain combines TRBV3-1 (or the pseudogene TRBV3-2) with TRBJ1-2; no clear D gene. In germline, CDR1 is LGHDT, CDR2 YNNKEL (reference sequence). The V end lost 2 bases, the J end lost 6 bases, and 10 bases lay between the germline ends. The CDR3 extends over 13 amino acids.

This chain links TRBV5-8 with TRBJ2-7, with 8 positions matching TRBD1. Per germline, CDR1 SGHTS and CDR2 YDEGEE. After removal of 0 bases from V and 5 bases from J, the junction contained 4 bases not matched to a gene. The length of the CDR3 is 14 residues. For the CDR3, the DNA is TGTGCCAGCAGCTTGGGACCAGGGGGCGACGAGCAGTACTTC. Its translation: CASSLGPGGDEQYF.

This clone was detected many times. The rearrangement links TRBV27 to TRBJ2-3; D unresolved. In germline, CDR1 is MNHEY, CDR2 SMNVEV (reference sequence). The V end lost 2 bases, the J end lost 2 bases, and 8 bases lay between the germline ends. The CDR3 covers 14 residues. The chain's CDR3 is CASSLGSITDTQYF. The CDR3 DNA reads TGTGCCAGCAGTTTAGGTAGTATCACAGATACGCAGTATTTT.